These T cell receptor beta chains were read from a single sample in a study of cytomegalovirus exposure and HLA in healthy donors. The repertoire was sequenced with immunoSEQ multiplex PCR; TCRdb's copy has only in-frame clones and lacks some. The sample includes 150,000 to 200,000 clones, about 96% of them seen just once. The sample comprised PBMCs. These receptors all come from a woman aged 18-29 years in good health and CMV-seronegative. The CDR3 runs from the conserved cysteine through the conserved F or W. Fields, in order: CDR3 length, V gene, J gene, CDR3 protein.

14	TRBV7-9	TRBJ2-5	CASSPDRGGGTQYF
11	TRBV27	TRBJ1-2	CASLGAYGYTF
11	TRBV4-2	TRBJ2-2	CASSQLGELFF
17	TRBV15	TRBJ1-6	CATSRDAGAGYNSPLHF
15	TRBV4-2	TRBJ2-7	CASSQTSGELYEQYF
14	TRBV19	TRBJ2-7	CASSIGTGPYEQYF
11	TRBV6-6	TRBJ1-1	CASTGDTEAFF
18	TRBV19	TRBJ1-5	CASSIGQKGQAFNQPQHF
13	TRBV7-2	TRBJ2-3	CASSLQATDTQYF
12	TRBV6-5	TRBJ2-1	CASRETGGEQFF
15	TRBV19	TRBJ2-5	CASTPGTGSLKTQYF
14	TRBV5-6	TRBJ2-5	CASSAPGGGETQYF
13	TRBV6-5	TRBJ1-6	CASSEDYNSPLHF
15	TRBV6-5	TRBJ2-2	CASSYAGGNTGELFF
15	TRBV7-9	TRBJ2-7	CASSLVPRGSGEQYF
13	TRBV30	TRBJ2-7	CAWNAGQGYEQYF
13	TRBV6-5	TRBJ1-4	CASSTGRKEKLFF
11	TRBV20-1	TRBJ1-2	CSAGHRKGYTF
11	TRBV19	TRBJ1-1	CASSWQFEAFF
14	TRBV6-1	TRBJ1-1	CASSEPGKGTEAFF
15	TRBV11-2	TRBJ2-7	CASSSILGRHYEQYF
18	TRBV13	TRBJ2-2	CASSTGQGAFLGTGELFF
15	TRBV6-6	TRBJ1-3	CASTRQAQSGNTIYF
14	TRBV6-5	TRBJ1-1	CASSLGTGNTEAFF
13	TRBV19	TRBJ2-7	CASGEGGFYEQYF
14	TRBV2	TRBJ2-3	CASNPSSGADTQYF
14	TRBV11-2	TRBJ1-4	CASSKARGSEKLFF
13	TRBV27	TRBJ1-5	CASSGQGNQPQHF
11	TRBV2	TRBJ1-1	CASTGSTEAFF
16	TRBV6-1	TRBJ2-7	CASSGFPSRGLHEQYF
16	TRBV5-1	TRBJ1-2	CASSLDTVGQEYGYTF
15	TRBV6-5	TRBJ1-5	CASRQDRRNNQPQHF
17	TRBV5-4	TRBJ1-2	CASSLLPSQGAMDGYTF
14	TRBV19	TRBJ2-7	CASSPRQGAGEQYF
15	TRBV6-1	TRBJ2-1	CASSDGTGWWNEQFF
15	TRBV7-2	TRBJ2-7	CASSFGGKGIYEQYF
16	TRBV19	TRBJ1-5	CASRGSGHQNNQPQHF
11	TRBV19	TRBJ1-1	CASTYYTEAFF
15	TRBV6-5	TRBJ1-2	CASSLRDRAPYGYTF
14	TRBV7-2	TRBJ2-7	CASSSLRGIYEQYF
14	TRBV18	TRBJ2-7	CASSPMTGFHEQYF
13	TRBV6-1	TRBJ2-7	CASPDRMAYEQYF
12	TRBV5-1	TRBJ2-1	CASSYQGDEQFF
15	TRBV2	TRBJ1-1	CASRGVTGGSTEAFF